Below, 28 T cell receptor beta chains from the same sample are listed, as sequenced in a study of blood T cell repertoires in COVID-19. TCRdb's copy holds only in-frame clones and misses some; the assay was immunoSEQ multiplex PCR. Among 55,000 to 75,000 clones listed, roughly 80% were seen once. What was sequenced was peripheral blood. The receptors here all came from a man aged 65 to 85 who had recovered from COVID-19.

J is TRBJ2-2 and V is TRBV5-4, with 7 bases lining up with TRBD1. Trimming removed 4 bases from V and 4 bases from J; junction bases left unmatched: 7. The CDR3 is 15 residues long. Germline V lookup: CDR1 SGHNT, CDR2 YYREEE (reference sequence). For the CDR3, the DNA is TGTGCCAGCAGCGGAACAGGGGTTTCCACCGGGGAGCTGTTTTTT. As protein: CASSGTGVSTGELFF.

This clone was recorded a few times. V and J are TRBV5-1 and TRBJ2-7; the D is unclear. Germline V gene data show CDR1 as SGHRS and CDR2 as YFSETQ. The CDR3 has 12 amino acids. V was trimmed by 1 base and J by 4 bases, leaving 6 bases between them. The CDR3 sequence: CASSLNPYEQYF. The CDR3 nucleotides read TGCGCCAGCAGCTTGAATCCATACGAGCAGTACTTC.

This chain links TRBV5-4 with TRBJ1-4; tentatively, D is TRBD1 (5 bases). This CDR3 contains 16 residues. Germline CDR1 and CDR2: SGHNT and YYREEE (reference sequence). V shed 4 bases and J shed 5 bases, with 18 bases lying between them. CDR3 protein: CASSPGTGTQNEKLFF. CDR3 nucleotides: TGTGCCAGCAGCCCGGGGACTGGGACTCAGAATGAAAAACTGTTTTTT. Based on the CDR3 plus reference TRBV5-4 and TRBJ1-4, the full variable domain is ETGVTQSPTHLIKTRGQQVTLRCSSQSGHNTVSWYQQALGQGPQFIFQYYREEENGRGNFPPRFSGLQFPNYSSELNVNALELDDSALYLCASSPGTGTQNEKLFFGSGTQLSVL.

The V and J genes are TRBV2 and TRBJ1-2; the match to TRBD1 covers 9 bases. This CDR3 has 13 amino acids. V was clipped by 6 bases and J by 8 bases; unmatched bases: 7. In germline, CDR1 is SNHLY, CDR2 FYNNEI. CDR3 nucleotide sequence: TGTGCCAGCAGCGCGGGACAGGGCCGCGGCTACACCTTC. This sequence encodes CASSAGQGRGYTF.

The CDR3 reads CASSYDSTFEKLFF. The CDR3 DNA follows: TGTGCCAGCAGTTACGACAGTACCTTTGAAAAACTGTTTTTT. The rearrangement links TRBV6-6 to TRBJ1-4; a possible D gene is TRBD1 (5 bases). Germline V gives CDR1 MNHNY, CDR2 SVGAGI (reference sequence). V lost 2 bases to trimming and J lost 7 bases, with 11 bases between them. The CDR3 length is 14 residues.

The genes are TRBV6-1 and TRBJ1-2; D is unresolved. The CDR3 loop spans 13 amino acids. Looked up from germline, CDR1 is MNHNS and CDR2 is SASEGT. V was cut by 2 bases and J by 2 bases, with 6 bases left in between. For the CDR3, the DNA is TGTGCCAGCAGTGAATTAGAGAACTATGGCTACACCTTC. Residues: CASSELENYGYTF.

The gene calls are TRBV10-3 and TRBJ2-2, with TRBD1 matching 12 bases. CDR1 and CDR2 (germline): ENHRY, SYGVKD. This CDR3 is 15 amino acids long. Losses at the gene ends were 7 bases for V and 6 bases for J; bases not matched to a gene: 6. In nucleotides, the CDR3 is TGTGCCATCAAGGGACAGGGGGCCCTCCCCGGGGAGCTGTTTTTT. Amino acid sequence: CAIKGQGALPGELFF.

The V and J genes are TRBV29-1 and TRBJ1-1, with 7 bases lining up with TRBD1. The CDR3 is 15 amino acids. CDR1 is SQVTM, CDR2 ANQGSEA, per germline. V trimming: 4 bases; J trimming: 2 bases; junction bases outside the gene matches: 10. The CDR3 DNA is TGCAGCGTTGCGTACCAACAGGGGACAAACACTGAAGCTTTCTTT. The encoded protein is CSVAYQQGTNTEAFF. Filled out from reference TRBV29-1 and TRBJ1-1, the complete variable domain reads SAVISQKPSRDICQRGTSLTIQCQVDSQVTMMFWYRQQPGQSLTLIATANQGSEATYESGFVIDKFPISRPNLTFSTLTVSNMSPEDSSIYLCSVAYQQGTNTEAFFGQGTRLTVV.

The rearrangement joins TRBV19 to TRBJ2-1; 7 bases are shared with TRBD2. The V and J ends lost 7 bases and 6 bases, in that order; junction bases with no gene match: 18. The CDR3 totals 17 residues. The germline V gene has CDR1 LNHDA and CDR2 SQIVND (reference sequence). The CDR3 DNA is TGTGCCAGTACCTCAAGGGTTACTAGCGACTTGAGCAATGAGCAGTTCTTC. Amino acids: CASTSRVTSDLSNEQFF.

The rearrangement joins TRBV29-1 to TRBJ2-2, with D tentatively TRBD1 (6 bases). This CDR3 spans 18 amino acids. With 6 bases removed from V and 3 bases from J, the gap between germline ends came to 26 bases. CDR1 and CDR2 from the germline V gene are SQVTM and ANQGSEA. The CDR3 is CSVDLAAGDTSHTGELFF. The CDR3 DNA reads as TGCAGCGTCGACTTGGCGGCAGGGGACACCTCGCACACCGGGGAGCTGTTTTTT.

This rearrangement joins TRBV28 to TRBJ1-2; the match to TRBD1 covers 7 bases. This CDR3 is built from 15 residues. Trimming at V came to 6 bases and at J to 4 bases, leaving 11 bases not matched to a gene. The germline V gene encodes CDR1 MDHEN and CDR2 SYDVKM. CDR3: CASRAPTGLSYGYTF. CDR3 bases: TGTGCCAGCAGGGCACCGACAGGGCTTTCCTATGGCTACACCTTC.

The rearrangement links TRBV19 to TRBJ2-7; 7 positions agree with TRBD2. The CDR3 runs 15 residues. Unmatched junction bases numbered 15, after V lost 8 bases and J lost 5 bases. Per germline, CDR1 LNHDA and CDR2 SQIVND (reference sequence). The CDR3 spells CASAKAAGVTDEQYF. CDR3 nucleotide sequence: TGTGCCAGTGCTAAGGCTGCGGGAGTAACCGACGAGCAGTACTTC. Based on the CDR3 plus reference TRBV19 and TRBJ2-7, the full variable domain is DGGITQSPKYLFRKEGQNVTLSCEQNLNHDAMYWYRQDPGQGLRLIYYSQIVNDFQKGDIAEGYSVSREKKESFPLTVTSAQKNPTAFYLCASAKAAGVTDEQYFGPGTRLTVT.

This clone was detected many times. The chain joins TRBV4-1 to TRBJ2-7, with 10 bases lining up with TRBD1. From germline, CDR1 is MGHRA and CDR2 YSYEKL. The CDR3 covers 15 residues. The trim removed 3 bases at V and 2 bases at J, leaving 4 bases unmatched. The CDR3 sequence is CASSHTGTGAYEQYF. The DNA of the CDR3 is TGCGCCAGCAGCCACACCGGGACAGGGGCCTACGAGCAGTACTTC.

The chain is built from TRBV3-1 (or the pseudogene TRBV3-2) and TRBJ2-5; maybe TRBD2 (6 bases). V was cut by 5 bases and J by 1 base, with 11 bases left in between. CDR1 and CDR2 (germline): LGHDT, YNNKEL (reference sequence). This CDR3 is built from 14 residues. The CDR3 DNA follows: TGTGCCAGCAGCACCTGCGGGGCCCAAGAGACCCAGTACTTC. Its translation is CASSTCGAQETQYF.

The V gene is TRBV2, the J gene TRBJ1-1; D remains ambiguous. The CDR3 extends over 13 amino acids. Trimming took off 8 bases at V and 1 base at J, with 11 bases between the two ends. Germline V gives CDR1 SNHLY, CDR2 FYNNEI. The CDR3 reads CASLREANTEAFF. The CDR3 DNA sequence: TGTGCCAGCTTGAGGGAAGCGAACACTGAAGCTTTCTTT.

The chain recombines TRBV28 with TRBJ2-3; 9 nucleotides match TRBD1. This CDR3 contains 15 residues. The trim removed 4 bases at V and 5 bases at J, leaving 7 bases unmatched. Germline CDR1 MDHEN, CDR2 SYDVKM. Written as DNA, the CDR3 is TGTGCCAGCAGTTCCCCGGGACAGGGCAGAGATACGCAGTATTTT. Residues: CASSSPGQGRDTQYF.

The rearrangement joins TRBV21-1 to TRBJ1-5; the D call in the table, TRBD1, was not verified against the DNA. TRBV21-1 is a known pseudogene. This CDR3 contains 16 residues. The CDR3 region has the DNA TGTGCCAGCAGCGCTCGGGGACAGGGGAAGAACCAGCCCCAGCATTTT. This gives the protein CASSARGQGKNQPQHF.

The chain recombines TRBV7-9 with TRBJ2-7; 7 bases map to TRBD1. The CDR3 is 15 amino acids. Germline CDR1 is SEHNR and CDR2 is FQNEAQ (reference sequence). The ends lost 5 bases at V and 7 bases at J; junction bases unmatched: 14. CDR3 region: CASSPGQEPTWEQYF. The CDR3 nucleotides read TGTGCCAGCAGCCCCGGACAGGAGCCTACGTGGGAGCAGTACTTC.

CDR3 DNA sequence: TGTGCCAGCAGCCCCCGACAGAGATCTAACTATGGCTACACCTTC. This sequence encodes CASSPRQRSNYGYTF. This chain connects TRBV7-2 to TRBJ1-2; perhaps TRBD1 as D (5 bases). CDR1 SGHTA and CDR2 FQGNSA come from the germline V gene. Trimming shortened V by 5 bases and J by 0 bases, and 13 bases separated the two germline ends. The CDR3 has 15 residues.

V gene TRBV6-6 combines with J gene TRBJ1-6; a possible D gene is TRBD1 (5 bases). Looked up from germline, CDR1 is MNHNY and CDR2 is SVGAGI (reference sequence). The CDR3 is made up of 15 amino acids. V shed 7 bases and J shed 7 bases, with 17 bases lying between them. CDR3 amino acids: CASTPGGGRNSPLHF. DNA of the CDR3: TGTGCCAGCACCCCCGGGGGGGGACGAAATTCACCCCTCCACTTT.

V and J are TRBV7-9 and TRBJ1-6; no clear D gene. Germline values: CDR1 SEHNR, CDR2 FQNEAQ (reference sequence). V was cut by 6 bases and J by 8 bases, with 11 bases left in between. The CDR3 is 13 residues long. The CDR3 nucleotides read TGTGCCAGCAGACCTTTGGGAGATTCACCCCTCCACTTT. This codes for CASRPLGDSPLHF.

Written as DNA, the CDR3 is TGTGCCAGCAGAAAGACAGGGGACAATCAGCCCCAGCATTTT. Translating it yields CASRKTGDNQPQHF. The rearrangement links TRBV28 to TRBJ1-5; 8 nucleotides align to TRBD1. After removal of 6 bases from V and 3 bases from J, the junction contained 4 bases not matched to a gene. CDR3 length: 14 residues. CDR1 MDHEN and CDR2 SYDVKM come from the germline V gene.

The gene calls are TRBV29-1 and TRBJ2-3; TRBD1 aligns across 11 bases. The J segment lost 4 bases and the V segment lost 4 bases, leaving 7 bases of the junction unmatched. This CDR3 comprises 15 residues. Germline-derived CDR1 and CDR2 are SQVTM and ANQGSEA. CDR3 sequence reads: CSVGRDRGSADTQYF. CDR3 DNA sequence: TGCAGCGTTGGACGGGACAGGGGGAGCGCAGATACGCAGTATTTT.

CDR3 protein: CASSQGRVVANYGYTF. CDR3 bases: TGCGCCAGCAGCCAAGGCAGGGTGGTAGCTAACTATGGCTACACCTTC. The rearrangement links TRBV4-3 to TRBJ1-2; perhaps TRBD1 as D (5 bases). The CDR3 covers 16 residues. The germline CDR1 and CDR2 sequences are LGHNA and YSLEER. V was cut by 1 base and J by 0 bases, with 12 bases left in between.

The chain recombines TRBV19 with TRBJ2-7, with 10 bases fitting TRBD1. This CDR3 contains 14 residues. Unmatched junction bases numbered 4, after V lost 6 bases and J lost 2 bases. The germline V gene encodes CDR1 LNHDA and CDR2 SQIVND (reference sequence). The CDR3 is CASSGTGEPYEQYF. CDR3 DNA sequence: TGTGCCAGTAGCGGGACAGGGGAGCCCTACGAGCAGTACTTC.

This chain links TRBV29-1 with TRBJ1-1; no definite D call. Germline-derived CDR1 and CDR2 are SQVTM and ANQGSEA. The CDR3 is made up of 12 amino acids. Trimming left V 7 bases short and J 4 bases short, with 13 bases between. The DNA for the CDR3 is TGCAGCGCCTCGATACAAAGCACTGAAGCTTTCTTT. Residues: CSASIQSTEAFF.

The rearrangement joins TRBV27 to TRBJ1-1; D perhaps matches TRBD1 (5 bases). This CDR3 is 13 amino acids long. V lost 5 bases and J 10 bases, leaving 17 bases between the germline ends. CDR1 is MNHEY and CDR2 is SMNVEV in the germline V gene (reference sequence). CDR3 protein: CASSPTPGLIAFF. In DNA, the CDR3 is TGTGCCAGCAGTCCAACCCCAGGGTTAATAGCTTTCTTT.

This chain joins TRBV6-5 and TRBJ2-3, with a weak D call TRBD1 (5 bases). Germline V gives CDR1 MNHEY, CDR2 SVGAGI. Trimming cost V 0 bases and J 4 bases, with 11 bases left between them. CDR3 length: 15 amino acids. The CDR3 coding sequence is TGTGCCAGCAGTTACTCGGGCAGGGCGGCAGATACGCAGTATTTT. Translation gives CASSYSGRAADTQYF.